This T cell receptor (beta chain) was recorded in a study of graft-versus-host responses after intestinal transplantation. Study-wide background: Tacrolimus and steroids were given for three to four years to all recipients after anti-thymocyte globulin induction.

Using immunoSEQ multiplex PCR, the repertoire was profiled, and TCRdb retains in-frame clones only, with some absent. The table has fewer than 11,000 clones, around 92% seen once. A note on this clone: The antigen is not known.

Whole-study findings and limits: Peak circulating GvH clone levels tracked with early post-transplant HvG declines.

The sequence was obtained from a human patient who received an intestinal transplant, so some T cells may come from the graft donor. Sequenced material: PBMCs, taken approximately 68 days after transplant.

CDR3 protein: CASSTLEGGGYTF. In DNA, the CDR3 is TGTGCCAGCAGCACCCTGGAGGGTGGTGGCTACACCTTC. The chain couples TRBV9 to TRBJ1-2; D is uncertain. CDR3 length: 13 amino acids. CDR1 and CDR2 from the germline V gene are SGDLS and YYNGEE. V dropped 4 bases and J dropped 7 bases, with 14 bases sitting between them.